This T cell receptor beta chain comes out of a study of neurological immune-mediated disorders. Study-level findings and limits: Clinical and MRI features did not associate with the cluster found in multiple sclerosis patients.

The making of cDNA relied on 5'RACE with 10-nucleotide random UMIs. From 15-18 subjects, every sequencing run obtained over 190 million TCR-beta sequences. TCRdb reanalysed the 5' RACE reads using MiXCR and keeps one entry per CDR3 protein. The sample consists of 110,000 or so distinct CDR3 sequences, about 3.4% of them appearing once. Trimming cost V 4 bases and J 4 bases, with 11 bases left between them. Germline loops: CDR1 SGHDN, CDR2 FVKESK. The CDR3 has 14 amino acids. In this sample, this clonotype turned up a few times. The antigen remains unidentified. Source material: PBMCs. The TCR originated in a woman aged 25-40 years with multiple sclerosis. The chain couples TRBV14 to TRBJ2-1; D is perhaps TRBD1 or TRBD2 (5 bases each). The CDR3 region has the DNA TGTGCCAGCAGCCGATGGGACGGGTACAATGAGCAGTTCTTC. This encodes CASSRWDGYNEQFF.